One and the same sample provided the 23 T cell receptor beta chains below, sequenced in a study of neurological immune-mediated disorders. TCRdb re-derived calls from the 5' RACE reads in MiXCR, one entry per CDR3 protein. The sample carries tens of thousands of distinct CDR3 sequences, more than 12% recorded once. Sequencing input: CD4+ T cells from blood. The origin of the receptors is a woman aged 60-70 years with HTLV-1-associated myelopathy (HAM/TSP).

In this sample, this clonotype turned up many times. The genes are TRBV6-1 and TRBJ2-2; 7 positions match TRBD1. CDR1 and CDR2 from the germline V gene are MNHNS and SASEGT. V lost 11 bases, J lost 1 base, and 13 bases stayed unmatched. This CDR3 has 16 residues. The CDR3 reads CALLRDRPQNTGELFF. Written as DNA, the CDR3 is TGTGCCCTTCTAAGGGACAGACCCCAGAACACCGGGGAGCTGTTTTTT.

This clonotype was counted many times. The chain carries TRBV11-3 and TRBJ2-1; tentatively, D is TRBD2 (5 bases). The CDR3 contains 15 residues. With 3 bases removed from V and 3 bases from J, the gap between germline ends came to 12 bases. Germline V gives CDR1 SGHNT, CDR2 YENEEA. The CDR3 spells CASSLGGSVYNEQFF. The CDR3 coding sequence is TGTGCCAGCAGCTTGGGCGGGTCCGTCTACAATGAGCAGTTCTTC. The variable domain in full, completed from reference TRBV11-3 and TRBJ2-1, reads EAGVVQSPRYKIIEKKQPVAFWCNPISGHNTLYWYLQNLGQGPELLIRYENEEAVDDSQLPKDRFSAERLKGVDSTLKIQPAELGDSAVYLCASSLGGSVYNEQFFGPGTRLTVL.

This clonotype was seen many times. The CDR3: CSASRLNSPLHF. For the CDR3, the DNA is TGCAGTGCTAGCCGGTTGAATTCACCCCTCCACTTT. The chain has TRBV20-1 and TRBJ1-6; D unresolved. The CDR3 consists of 12 residues. Germline CDR1 DFQATT, CDR2 SNEGSKA (reference sequence). V lost 3 bases and J 7 bases, leaving 7 bases between the germline ends.

This clonotype was counted many times. The V call is TRBV5-6, the J call TRBJ2-1, with D possibly matching TRBD1 (5 bases). The V gene lost 3 bases and the J gene lost 6 bases, with 13 bases spanning the gap. CDR3 length: 14 residues. In germline, CDR1 is SGHDT, CDR2 YYEEEE. The CDR3 is CASSSGRRGNEQFF. The CDR3 coding sequence is TGTGCCAGCAGCTCCGGTCGTAGGGGCAATGAGCAGTTCTTC.

This clonotype was recorded at least ten times. The chain combines TRBV5-1 with TRBJ2-2, with D possibly TRBD2 on 7 matching bases. Germline CDR1 SGHRS, CDR2 YFSETQ. The germline V and J ends were trimmed by 2 bases and 0 bases, with 11 bases remaining between them. This CDR3 is 16 amino acids long. CDR3 nucleotides: TGCGCCAGCAGCTTACGGGGGGCTACGAACACCGGGGAGCTGTTTTTT. It yields the protein CASSLRGATNTGELFF.

Only one count was recorded for this clonotype. The rearrangement joins TRBV5-1 to TRBJ1-3; D perhaps matches TRBD1 (6 bases). The V end was cut by 4 bases, the J end by 0 bases, with 14 bases between. From germline, CDR1 is SGHRS and CDR2 YFSETQ. CDR3 length: 16 amino acids. The DNA for the CDR3 is TGCGCCAGCAGCGTTGGACAGCCGATCTCTGGAAACACCATATATTTT. This gives the protein CASSVGQPISGNTIYF. Supplemented by reference TRBV5-1 and TRBJ1-3, the full variable domain reads KAGVTQTPRYLIKTRGQQVTLSCSPISGHRSVSWYQQTPGQGLQFLFEYFSETQRNKGNFPGRFSGRQFSNSRSEMNVSTLELGDSALYLCASSVGQPISGNTIYFGEGSWLTVV.

This clonotype appeared many times. The chain joins TRBV20-1 to TRBJ2-3; 7 positions match TRBD1. With V trimmed by 3 bases and J by 3 bases, 9 bases remained unmatched. CDR1 and CDR2 from the germline V gene are DFQATT and SNEGSKA (reference sequence). CDR3 size: 15 residues. CDR3 coding DNA: TGCAGTGCTAGTAAGGGGGCGAGAAAAACAGATACGCAGTATTTT. This translates into CSASKGARKTDTQYF.

In its sample, this clonotype was seen once. The genes are TRBV28 and TRBJ1-6; no reliable D call. Germline CDR1 and CDR2: MDHEN and SYDVKM. Trimming took off 1 base at V and 11 bases at J, with 6 bases between the two ends. This CDR3 has 12 amino acids. CDR3 residues: CASSLLGPPLHF. In DNA form, the CDR3 reads TGTGCCAGCAGTTTATTGGGTCCACCCCTCCACTTT. The full variable domain, rest sourced from reference TRBV28 and TRBJ1-6, is DVKVTQSSRYLVKRTGEKVFLECVQDMDHENMFWYRQDPGLGLRLIYFSYDVKMKEKGDIPEGYSVSREKKERFSLILESASTNQTSMYLCASSLLGPPLHFGNGTRLTVT.

Many counts were recorded for this clonotype. This chain connects TRBV6-5 to TRBJ1-4, with 8 bases matching TRBD1. Germline V gene sequence: CDR1 MNHEY, CDR2 SVGAGI. Trimming removed 6 bases from V and 8 bases from J; junction bases left unmatched: 8. This CDR3 comprises 14 residues. The CDR3 reads CASRHRGSGEKLFF. As DNA, the CDR3 is TGTGCCAGCAGACACAGGGGGTCGGGCGAAAAACTGTTTTTT.

This chain connects TRBV5-1 to TRBJ2-2; D is perhaps TRBD1 (5 bases). The CDR3 sequence is 15 residues long. Germline V gives CDR1 SGHRS, CDR2 YFSETQ. V lost 0 bases and J 3 bases, leaving 9 bases between the germline ends. CDR3 DNA: TGCGCCAGCAGCTTGGAAAGGGGTGACACCGGGGAGCTGTTTTTT. It encodes CASSLERGDTGELFF.

This clonotype showed up many times. The genes are TRBV5-1 and TRBJ2-3; the D gene could be TRBD1 or TRBD2 (5 bases each). With 5 bases removed from V and 4 bases from J, the gap between germline ends came to 14 bases. This CDR3 contains 14 residues. CDR1 SGHRS and CDR2 YFSETQ come from the germline V gene. In DNA, the CDR3 is TGCGCCAGCAGAGGCCTAGTGGGGGCAGATACGCAGTATTTT. Protein product: CASRGLVGADTQYF.

This clonotype has a handful of counts. The J gene is TRBJ1-6, the V gene TRBV5-1, with D perhaps TRBD1 (5 bases). CDR3 size: 14 residues. Deletions cut 4 bases from V and 6 bases from J, with 11 bases between. Germline-derived CDR1 and CDR2 are SGHRS and YFSETQ. Here the CDR3 DNA reads TGCGCCAGCAGCGGGGACGGGGGTAATTCACCCCTCCACTTT. Protein product: CASSGDGGNSPLHF.

This clonotype was detected many times. The chain has TRBV11-2 and TRBJ2-3; 9 nucleotides align to TRBD1. CDR1 and CDR2 (germline): SGHAT, FQNNGV. Unmatched junction bases numbered 9, after V lost 4 bases and J lost 4 bases. CDR3 length: 16 amino acids. DNA of the CDR3: TGTGCCAGCAGCTCGTATTTGACAGGGGGTGCAGATACGCAGTATTTT. It yields the protein CASSSYLTGGADTQYF.

The DNA of the CDR3 is TGTGCCAGCAGCTTAGGTGGACCGAGCTCCTACAATGAGCAGTTCTTC. Translation gives CASSLGGPSSYNEQFF. The chain links TRBV7-2 to TRBJ2-1; D gene unclear. Between the trimmed V and J ends, which lost 1 base and 0 bases, there was a span of 10 bases. This CDR3 has 16 residues. Germline V lookup: CDR1 SGHTA, CDR2 FQGNSA.

This clonotype occurred many times. The chain recombines TRBV20-1 with TRBJ2-4; possible D gene TRBD2, 5 bases. Germline V gene data show CDR1 as DFQATT and CDR2 as SNEGSKA (reference sequence). The CDR3 runs 14 residues. Deletions cut 5 bases from V and 0 bases from J, with 11 bases between. The CDR3: CSAGEILAKNIQYF. The CDR3 bases are TGCAGTGCTGGGGAGATACTAGCCAAAAACATTCAGTACTTC.

In its sample, this clonotype was seen many times. The V gene is TRBV4-1, the J gene TRBJ1-2, with a tentative D call TRBD1 (6 bases). CDR3 size: 17 residues. The germline gives CDR1 MGHRA, CDR2 YSYEKL. V gave up 0 bases and J gave up 2 bases, with 16 bases separating them. The CDR3 sequence is CASSQDRLPGENYGYTF. CDR3 nucleotides: TGCGCCAGCAGCCAAGATCGGTTGCCAGGGGAAAACTATGGCTACACCTTC.

This clonotype was recorded at least ten times. The chain couples TRBV5-1 to TRBJ1-4; D is unclear. CDR3 length: 15 residues. Looked up from germline, CDR1 is SGHRS and CDR2 is YFSETQ. The V gene lost 0 bases and the J gene lost 6 bases, with 12 bases spanning the gap. The CDR3 coding sequence is TGCGCCAGCAGCTTGGGAACCAACCAGGATGAAAAACTGTTTTTT. It specifies CASSLGTNQDEKLFF. The whole variable domain, remainder taken from reference TRBV5-1 and TRBJ1-4, is KAGVTQTPRYLIKTRGQQVTLSCSPISGHRSVSWYQQTPGQGLQFLFEYFSETQRNKGNFPGRFSGRQFSNSRSEMNVSTLELGDSALYLCASSLGTNQDEKLFFGSGTQLSVL.

This clonotype was detected many times. The V and J genes are TRBV5-1 and TRBJ2-1; 8 positions agree with TRBD1. Germline CDR1 is SGHRS and CDR2 is YFSETQ. The CDR3 runs 15 residues. Trimming cost V 5 bases and J 4 bases; bases outside gene matches: 8. Written as DNA, the CDR3 is TGCGCCAGCAGTCCCGGGACAGGTCGGTACAATGAGCAGTTCTTC. It translates to CASSPGTGRYNEQFF.

The sample holds many counts of this clonotype. This chain connects TRBV20-1 to TRBJ1-5; D is perhaps TRBD1 (5 bases). Looked up from germline, CDR1 is DFQATT and CDR2 is SNEGSKA (reference sequence). Trimming removed 6 bases at V and 3 bases at J, with 12 bases between. The CDR3 extends over 13 amino acids. The chain's CDR3 is CSARGPANQPQHF. The CDR3 nucleotides read TGCAGTGCCCGGGGACCGGCCAATCAGCCCCAGCATTTT.

This clonotype was detected ten times or more. The chain uses TRBV4-1 and TRBJ2-6, with D unresolved. This CDR3 contains 19 residues. The germline V gene has CDR1 MGHRA and CDR2 YSYEKL. V dropped 0 bases and J dropped 4 bases, with 19 bases sitting between them. CDR3 nucleotide sequence: TGCGCCAGCAGCCAAGATCTTAAGAGGTTTAGTTCAGGGGCCAACGTCCTGACTTTC. Amino acid sequence: CASSQDLKRFSSGANVLTF.

This clonotype was seen ten or more times. The rearrangement links TRBV20-1 to TRBJ1-2; D uncertain. V lost 6 bases and J 7 bases, leaving 15 bases between the germline ends. Per the germline V gene, CDR1 is DFQATT and CDR2 is SNEGSKA (reference sequence). The CDR3 loop spans 12 amino acids. The CDR3 loop reads CSAAQWGSGYTF. As DNA, the CDR3 is TGCAGTGCGGCCCAGTGGGGTTCTGGCTACACCTTC.

This clonotype is categorized as medium-sized. The gene calls are TRBV20-1 and TRBJ2-1; 9 bases match TRBD2. The CDR3 consists of 15 residues. Per the germline V gene, CDR1 is DFQATT and CDR2 is SNEGSKA (reference sequence). The junction had 10 bases not matched to a gene; V was cut back by 1 base and J by 9 bases. The DNA of the CDR3 is TGCAGTGCTAGAGTCCCGGGACTAGCTTTGGTTGAGCAGTTCTTC. Its protein is CSARVPGLALVEQFF.

The chain recombines TRBV5-1 with TRBJ2-5; D possibly matches TRBD1 or TRBD2 (5 bases each). Germline lookup yields CDR1 SGHRS and CDR2 YFSETQ. The CDR3 covers 16 residues. Trimming shortened V by 2 bases and J by 5 bases, and 19 bases separated the two germline ends. CDR3 region: CASSLLGEGERETQYF. In DNA form, the CDR3 reads TGCGCCAGCAGCTTATTGGGAGAAGGGGAACGGGAGACCCAGTACTTC.